Below are 9 T cell receptor beta chains sequenced from a single sample in a study of control samples from healthy donors and cancer patients. Here immunoSEQ multiplex PCR was the method, and the copy in TCRdb shows in-frame clones only, minus some. The sample contains fewer than 95,000 clones, approximately 86% of which appear only once. The sequencing input was blood. Every receptor here comes from a man aged 30 to 39 in good health.

DNA of the CDR3: TGTGCCAGCAGCCAGGGGACTAGCGGATCTGATGAGCAGTTCTTC. It translates to CASSQGTSGSDEQFF. The chain joins TRBV3-1 (or the pseudogene TRBV3-2) to TRBJ2-1, with TRBD2 matching 11 bases. From germline, CDR1 is LGHDT and CDR2 YNNKEL (reference sequence). Losses at the gene ends were 3 bases for V and 8 bases for J; bases not matched to a gene: 6. The CDR3 contains 15 residues.

V gene TRBV18 combines with J gene TRBJ2-5; D is unclear. Germline CDR1 is KGHSH and CDR2 is LQKENI. The V gene lost 2 bases and the J gene lost 5 bases, with 6 bases spanning the gap. This CDR3 contains 12 residues. CDR3 sequence reads: CASSPDTETQYF. The CDR3 DNA sequence: TGTGCCAGCTCACCAGATACCGAGACCCAGTACTTC.

The V and J genes are TRBV7-9 and TRBJ2-1; weak D call: TRBD2 (7 bases). Germline V gene sequence: CDR1 SEHNR, CDR2 FQNEAQ (reference sequence). The CDR3 extends over 15 amino acids. V was shortened by 4 bases and J by 8 bases, with 18 bases between the two germline ends. CDR3 coding DNA: TGTGCCAGCAGCTCTCATAAACGGGGGGCCTATGAGCAGTTCTTC. Protein: CASSSHKRGAYEQFF.

This clone was found once. The chain is built from TRBV7-8 and TRBJ1-2; D may be TRBD1 (5 bases). Trimming stripped 3 bases from V and 5 bases from J, with 7 bases between. Germline V gene data show CDR1 as SGHVS and CDR2 as FQNEAQ. The CDR3 length is 12 residues. The CDR3 loop is CASSFQGYGYTF. The CDR3 DNA is TGTGCCAGCAGCTTTCAGGGTTATGGCTACACCTTC.

CDR3 sequence (DNA): TGCGCCAGCAGCTACGGGACAGGGAGCCAAGAGACCCAGTACTTC. Its translation: CASSYGTGSQETQYF. The chain combines TRBV5-1 with TRBJ2-5; TRBD1 aligns across 9 bases. The CDR3 spans 15 residues. Germline V gives CDR1 SGHRS, CDR2 YFSETQ. V was clipped by 3 bases and J by 1 base; unmatched bases: 4.

The chain couples TRBV21-1 to TRBJ1-2; TRBD1, the table's D call, was not compared with the DNA. TRBV21-1 is shown as a pseudogene. CDR3 length equals 14 residues. CDR3 protein: CARPGQGTNYGYTF. The CDR3 DNA is TGTGCCAGACCGGGACAGGGAACTAACTATGGCTACACCTTC.

The chain carries TRBV27 and TRBJ2-1; possibly TRBD1 for D (5 bases). The germline gives CDR1 MNHEY, CDR2 SMNVEV (reference sequence). V shed 2 bases and J shed 10 bases, with 9 bases lying between them. The CDR3 runs to 12 residues. The CDR3: CASSLPPGEQFF. CDR3 in DNA: TGTGCCAGCAGTTTACCCCCAGGGGAGCAGTTCTTC.

This chain connects TRBV19 to TRBJ1-6; D unresolved. The CDR3 loop spans 12 amino acids. Germline V lookup: CDR1 LNHDA, CDR2 SQIVND (reference sequence). V lost 3 bases and J 10 bases, leaving 7 bases between the germline ends. CDR3 sequence reads: CASSMMESPLHF. DNA for the CDR3: TGTGCCAGTAGTATGATGGAATCACCCCTCCACTTT.

The V gene is TRBV11-2, the J gene TRBJ2-1; 7 bases are a match to TRBD1. V trimming: 1 base; J trimming: 9 bases; junction bases outside the gene matches: 3. The CDR3 has 13 residues. CDR1 is SGHAT and CDR2 is FQNNGV in the germline V gene. This CDR3 is CASSLGTGGEQFF. The CDR3 DNA sequence: TGTGCCAGCAGCTTAGGGACAGGAGGTGAGCAGTTCTTC.